Below are 10 T cell receptor beta chains sequenced from a single sample in a study of blood T cells in healthy people across ages. Using a J-beta primer mix together with a sample-barcoded 5' primer, a second PCR was run for about 6 to 11 cycles. TCRdb redid the calling of the 5' RACE reads with MiXCR, one entry per CDR3 protein. The sample shows 1.6 million or so distinct CDR3 sequences, 34% of them seen only once. Sequenced input: blood. These TCRs come from a woman aged 25 to 39 in good health.

V is TRBV30 and J is TRBJ1-2; possible D gene TRBD1, 6 bases. Germline V gives CDR1 GTSNPN, CDR2 SVGIG (reference sequence). This CDR3 has 15 amino acids. V gave up 3 bases and J gave up 1 base, with 15 bases separating them. The CDR3 region has the DNA TGTGCCTGGAGCGGGAGGACAGCCTTTAACTATGGCTACACCTTC. This gives the protein CAWSGRTAFNYGYTF.

The J gene is TRBJ2-4, the V gene TRBV5-6; 8 bases agree with TRBD2. Trimming at V came to 0 bases and at J to 1 base, leaving 15 bases not matched to a gene. The germline CDR1 and CDR2 sequences are SGHDT and YYEEEE. The CDR3 runs 20 residues. The CDR3 loop reads CASSLVGTRVPIGAKNIQYF. In DNA form, the CDR3 reads TGTGCCAGCAGCTTGGTCGGGACTAGGGTCCCTATAGGTGCCAAAAACATTCAGTACTTC.

This chain connects TRBV20-1 to TRBJ2-7; the D gene could be TRBD1 or TRBD2 (5 bases each). In germline, CDR1 is DFQATT, CDR2 SNEGSKA (reference sequence). V was cut by 1 base and J by 0 bases, with 13 bases left in between. The length of the CDR3 is 15 residues. The CDR3 reads CSARATGRLSYEQYF. The CDR3 coding sequence is TGCAGTGCTAGAGCTACGGGACGTCTCTCCTACGAGCAGTACTTC.

The CDR3 sequence is CASTTTGLGDTGELFF. DNA of the CDR3: TGTGCCAGCACGACCACGGGACTAGGTGACACCGGGGAGCTGTTTTTT. J is TRBJ2-2 and V is TRBV7-9, with 8 bases identical to TRBD2. CDR3 size: 16 residues. CDR1 is SEHNR, CDR2 FQNEAQ, per germline (reference sequence). V dropped 7 bases and J dropped 3; count of bases not matched to a gene: 10.

This clonotype was observed a few times. This sequence joins TRBV11-2 and TRBJ2-1; 10 nucleotides match TRBD2. Germline V lookup: CDR1 SGHAT, CDR2 FQNNGV. After removal of 4 bases from V and 7 bases from J, the junction contained 7 bases not matched to a gene. The CDR3 has 15 residues. CDR3 in amino acids: CASSSTQTSGNEQFF. The CDR3 DNA follows: TGTGCCAGCAGCTCGACACAGACTAGCGGGAATGAGCAGTTCTTC.

The chain uses TRBV20-1 and TRBJ1-1; 12 nucleotides agree with TRBD1. The V and J ends lost 2 bases and 11 bases, in that order; junction bases with no gene match: 12. CDR1 is DFQATT and CDR2 is SNEGSKA in the germline V gene (reference sequence). The CDR3 contains 15 residues. CDR3 in amino acids: CSARSRGTGGSNAFF. CDR3 nucleotides: TGCAGTGCTAGATCAAGAGGGACAGGGGGCAGTAATGCTTTCTTT.

The rearrangement uses TRBV5-5 and TRBJ2-3; 9 nucleotides align to TRBD2. CDR1 is SGHKS and CDR2 is YYEKEE in the germline V gene (reference sequence). With 4 bases clipped from V and 5 bases from J, the junction kept 8 bases outside the gene matches. This CDR3 has 15 residues. The CDR3 coding sequence is TGTGCCAGCAGCCCCGAGGGACTAGCAGTAGATACGCAGTATTTT. Amino acids: CASSPEGLAVDTQYF.

This chain uses TRBV14 with TRBJ2-4; weak D call: TRBD1 (6 bases). TRBJ2-7 explains the end of the DNA better; the J call may be wrong. The CDR3 covers 14 residues. Per the germline V gene, CDR1 is SGHDN and CDR2 is FVKESK. The CDR3 sequence: CASSPGTLYYEQYF. CDR3 DNA sequence: TGTGCCAGCAGCCCCGGGACACTGTACTACGAGCAGTACTTC.

This clonotype was seen a few times. This sequence joins TRBV6-1 and TRBJ2-1, with 9 bases matching TRBD2. There are 19 residues in the CDR3. In germline, CDR1 is MNHNS, CDR2 SASEGT. V lost 0 bases and J lost 5; bases outside the gene matches: 14. The CDR3 DNA reads TGTGCCAGCAGTGAAGCGCGGCTTTCGCGGGGGGGCGCCGACAATGAGCAGTTCTTC. Protein sequence: CASSEARLSRGGADNEQFF.

The chain is built from TRBV5-1 and TRBJ1-2; 9 bases fit TRBD1. Unmatched junction bases numbered 15, after V lost 7 bases and J lost 5 bases. Germline loops: CDR1 SGHRS, CDR2 YFSETQ. There are 16 residues in the CDR3. The CDR3 nucleotides are TGCGCCAGCCACCGGGACAGGGACGTCAGCGGGTATGGCTACACCTTC. Translation: CASHRDRDVSGYGYTF.